Here is one T cell receptor beta chain with its context. This sample is part of a study of T cell changes during pregnancy in multiple sclerosis. Germline trimming cut 7 bases from V and 8 bases from J; bases unmatched to any gene: 5. Germline loops: CDR1 SQVTM, CDR2 ANQGSEA. The CDR3 totals 12 residues. The table came from immunoSEQ multiplex PCR; TCRdb's copy has only in-frame clones and leaves some out. Of approximately 47,000 clones listed, around 90% are singletons. V gene TRBV29-1 combines with J gene TRBJ1-4; 9 nucleotides line up with TRBD1. The TCR sequence derives from a female donor with multiple sclerosis, enrolled in a pregnancy study. The sample here was peripheral blood, taken in the first trimester of pregnancy. The CDR3 protein is CSAGQGDEKLFF. CDR3 in DNA: TGCAGCGCGGGACAGGGAGACGAAAAACTGTTTTTT.